This T cell receptor (beta chain) appears in the sequencing data of a study of cytotoxic CD8 clonotypes in ibrutinib-treated CLL (dated by TCRdb to 2020 to 2023). Broadly, across the study: The cohort included about 15 treatment-naive and roughly ten relapsed/refractory patients; roughly 17 were IGHV unmutated. Responses were partial in around 25 patients and complete in 2; after median approximately 69 months follow-up, roughly 14 stayed in remission and roughly twelve progressed. Samples at response were collected after a median of about 12 months of treatment, with a range of roughly 6 to 40 months. On average, each sample had about 250,000 productive templates and 100,000 or so productive rearrangements. Of the 85 to 90 participants in the trial, about 25 had longitudinal samples available. Cryopreserved peripheral blood mononuclear cells were collected before treatment, at response, and at either disease progression or sustained remission. All remission and progressive disease samples were collected while patients were still receiving ibrutinib.

The CDR3 measures 10 amino acids from cysteine to phenylalanine. The kept DNA is CDR3 alone, 30 bases in frame from the first base. Trimming removed 11 bases from V and 7 bases from J, leaving 11 bases between the germline ends. As encoded in the germline V gene (reference sequence), CDR1 is SEHNR while CDR2 is FQNEAQ. On a MiSeq, deep resolution sequencing aimed for a depth between 1 in 1 million and 1 in 200,000 T cells, with each clonotype covered 10x on average. The immunoSEQ hsTCRB Kit was used to generate the TCR beta libraries. In the paper's pipeline: ImmunoSEQ Data Assistant and ImmunoSEQ Analyzer were used for data analysis, and V, D and J genes were assigned according to IMGT definitions. Clonality, with values ranging from 0 to 1, was calculated as one minus the normalized Shannon entropy of productive rearrangement frequencies. Only overrepresented clonotypes making up at least 0.05% of each patient's repertoire were included in the public clonotype analysis. Repertoires from some 14 age-matched healthy donors in immuneACCESS were used as clonality controls. TCRdb holds this immuneACCESS table with in-frame rearrangements only. Some clones are missing; in checked studies, unresolved V genes explain under half, and the rest has no known cause. V and J calls and clone size are those listed in that table; D and trimming were worked out from the DNA. The sample yields 110,000 to 150,000 clones; under 95% were counted once. The ten largest clones capture 10% to 13% of the sample.

Remarks on this clone: Its antigen target is currently unknown. No clone much larger than this one lies a single base away; base qualities are absent.

According to the study, the label for this sample's time point signals: eleven to twelve months on ibrutinib. Around 2 micrograms of genomic DNA were extracted from cryopreserved PBMCs for TCR beta library preparation. Longitudinal blood samples from CLL patients on ibrutinib monotherapy were analyzed using high-throughput TCR beta sequencing. Patients were enrolled in a phase 2 open-label single-center ibrutinib monotherapy trial. Study-wide findings and limitations: Public clonotypes were rare and either shrank or stayed stable during treatment, and the rise in clonality at ibrutinib response reflected expansion of private clonotypes. Clonality increased at ibrutinib response, stayed stable in sustained remission, and fell back toward baseline at progression. Baseline clonality was found to be higher than that of age-matched healthy donors and was strongly correlated with circulating CD8+ T-cell counts. Sustained-remission and progressing patients did not have matched sampling times, and lymph node repertoires were not examined.

Rearrangement joined TRBV7-9 to TRBJ1-1; the D gene cannot be resolved reliably. This receptor was identified in a human donor with chronic lymphocytic leukemia. The starting material was PBMCs, obtained after 12 months of ibrutinib treatment. The bases are TGTGCCGGGTCTCGGGGTGAAGCTTTCTTT. Its protein is CAGSRGEAFF.